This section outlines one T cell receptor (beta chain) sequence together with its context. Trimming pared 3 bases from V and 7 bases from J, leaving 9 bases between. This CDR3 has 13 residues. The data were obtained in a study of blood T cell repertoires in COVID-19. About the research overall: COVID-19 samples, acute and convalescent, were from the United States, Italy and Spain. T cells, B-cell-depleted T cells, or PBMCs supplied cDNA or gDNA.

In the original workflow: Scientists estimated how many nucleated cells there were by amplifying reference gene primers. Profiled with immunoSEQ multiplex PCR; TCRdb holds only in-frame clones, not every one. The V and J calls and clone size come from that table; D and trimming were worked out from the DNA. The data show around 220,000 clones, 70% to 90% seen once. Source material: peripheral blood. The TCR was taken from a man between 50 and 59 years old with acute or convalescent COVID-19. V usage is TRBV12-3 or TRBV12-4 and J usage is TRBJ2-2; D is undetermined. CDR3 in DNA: TGTGCCAGCAGTTTCTTCGTGAGCGGGGAGCTGTTTTTT. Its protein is CASSFFVSGELFF.